This TCR beta chain was captured in a study of T-cell memory formation after mild COVID-19. General study results and limits: Contracting CD4+ clones lay largely in CM and EM, with CD8+ ones residing in EMRA.

In the case of this clonotype: Its cognate antigen is unknown.

Libraries for TCRalpha and TCRbeta carried sample barcodes and unique molecular identifiers via 5'RACE. MiXCR was run by TCRdb on the 5' RACE reads, yielding one entry per CDR3 protein. Seen here are approximately 390,000 distinct CDR3 sequences, 16% observed once, and the top ten hold 20% to 25%. The V gene lost 7 bases and the J gene lost 5 bases, with 23 bases spanning the gap. From germline, CDR1 is SEHNR and CDR2 FQNEAQ (reference sequence). The CDR3 has 16 residues. This chain uses TRBV7-9 with TRBJ1-1, with D unclear. This TCR was sampled from a man between 18 and 29 years old who had mild COVID-19 (a few samples of this study predate the infection). Cell type and time point are not known. The sequenced sample consisted of PBMCs or a T cell subset sorted from them (not recorded which). CDR3 region: CASTPPEGFQWTEAFF. The DNA for the CDR3 is TGTGCCAGCACCCCCCCCGAGGGCTTTCAATGGACTGAAGCTTTCTTT.